This T cell receptor (beta chain) emerged from a study of T cells in narcolepsy (dated by TCRdb to the late 2010s). As for the study more broadly: Patients with narcolepsy type 1 or type 2 (NT1, NT2) were enrolled in the study together with healthy control donors. The study sought autoreactive T cells targeting hypocretin neuron self-antigens (hypocretin, TRIB2) in narcolepsy patients, using TCR Vbeta sequencing to track clonotypes in blood and CSF. Study-wide findings and limitations: Certain blood memory CD4+ repertoires from patients and controls had no sequences that matched autoreactive T cell clones. Plots that compared CSF and blood CD4+ T cell clonotypes from the same patient highlighted HCRT-specific and TRIB2-specific autoreactive clonotypes. Numbers of sequenced blood memory CD4+ clonotypes were comparable, averaging approximately 38,000 in patients and some 33,000 in controls. According to the report, autoreactive clonotypes were detected serially in the blood of the same patients and of different patients, but not in healthy controls.

The library came from the immunoSEQ multiplex PCR assay. Imported from immuneACCESS, the table was reduced by TCRdb to in-frame sequences with V and J called. These copies leave out some clones; in studies compared against another copy, an unresolved V gene accounts for under half, and the cause of the remainder is not known. The sample table shows over 30,000 clones, and approximately 84% are seen once. The ten biggest clones cover roughly 1.3% of the sample. For TCR Vbeta sequencing, memory CD4+ T cells were sorted ex vivo from the peripheral blood of both healthy controls and narcolepsy patients. This clone appeared a few times. Its antigen target is currently unknown. No base qualities exist here, and no much larger clone lies one base off it. This clonotype was obtained from a human donor with narcolepsy. What was sequenced was CD45RA- memory CD4+ T cells from PBMCs. Sample cell subset or site, as interpreted from the label and publication: memory T cells sorted ex vivo from peripheral blood.

The nucleotide sequence reads as follows: TGTGCCAGCAACCCAGGGGGCGTGAACACTGAAGCTTTCTTT. It translates to CASNPGGVNTEAFF. The chain joins TRBV6-6 to TRBJ1-1, with TRBD1 identical over 8 junction bases. CDR1 and CDR2 are read off the germline V gene (reference sequence) as MNHNY and SVGAGI. Including the terminal cysteine and phenylalanine, the CDR3 comprises 14 residues. Of the read, only the CDR3 DNA is kept; its 42 bases are in frame from base 1. Germline trimming amounts to 7 bases on V and 0 bases on J, with 4 as the count of junction bases outside the gene matches.